The 11 T cell receptor beta chains presented below share a single source sample, sequenced in a study of T cell repertoires in cytomegalovirus infection. MiXCR, run by TCRdb on the reads, gives a single entry per CDR3 protein. The data contain 700,000 to 850,000 distinct CDR3 sequences, 32% of them singletons. The antigens of these receptors remain unknown. The sample here was cultured CD8+ T cells from PBMCs, taken from culture after CMV antigen stimulation. The receptors here all came from a human donor in good health (CMV status not recorded). Some clones in this sample may be carry-over from other donors' samples.

This rearrangement joins TRBV20-1 to TRBJ2-2; D tentatively reads TRBD1 or TRBD2 (5 bases each). CDR3 size: 14 residues. Germline V gene lookup returns CDR1 DFQATT and CDR2 SNEGSKA (reference sequence). Trimming took off 0 bases at V and 6 bases at J, with 11 bases between the two ends. Written as DNA, the CDR3 is TGCAGTGCTAGAGATATGAGGGGCGCCGGGGAGCTGTTTTTT. Amino acids: CSARDMRGAGELFF.

Turning to this clonotype: This sequence may be a read error, since a much larger clone differs from it by one base. The chain employs TRBV12-3 or TRBV12-4 and TRBJ1-2, with D unclear. CDR3 length: 19 amino acids. The chain's CDR3 is CVSSFTLDLRSTANYGYTF. The CDR3 nucleotides read TGTGTCAGCAGCTTCACCTTAGACCTGCGATCGACGGCTAACTATGGCTACACCTTC.

This clonotype was seen only a few times. The chain recombines TRBV29-1 with TRBJ1-2; TRBD1 is a possible D gene (6 bases). V lost 0 bases and J lost 3, with 17 bases in between. The CDR3 has 16 amino acids. Germline loops: CDR1 SQVTM, CDR2 ANQGSEA. CDR3 loop: CSVEDHRQGRDYGYTF. CDR3 sequence (DNA): TGCAGCGTTGAAGATCATAGGCAGGGGAGGGACTATGGCTACACCTTC. The full variable domain, completed using reference TRBV29-1 and TRBJ1-2, is SAVISQKPSRDICQRGTSLTIQCQVDSQVTMMFWYRQQPGQSLTLIATANQGSEATYESGFVIDKFPISRPNLTFSTLTVSNMSPEDSSIYLCSVEDHRQGRDYGYTFGSGTRLTVV.

This clonotype was recorded many times. The chain is built from TRBV7-8 and TRBJ1-2; the D is unclear. The V gene's germline CDR1 is SGHVS and CDR2 FQNEAQ. V lost 5 bases and J lost 8, with 9 bases in between. CDR3 size: 11 residues. In DNA form, the CDR3 reads TGTGCCAGCAGCACTAATAGGGGCTACACCTTC. It translates to CASSTNRGYTF.

The J gene is TRBJ2-3, the V gene TRBV6-5; 9 nucleotides align to TRBD2. Germline lookup yields CDR1 MNHEY and CDR2 SVGAGI. Trimming took 0 bases from V and 3 from J; bases not matched to a gene: 13. The CDR3 totals 19 residues. The CDR3 DNA sequence: TGTGCCAGCAGTTACTCGTGGCCTAGCGGGGTCTTAGGGACAGATACGCAGTATTTT. Its translation: CASSYSWPSGVLGTDTQYF.

This clonotype was counted at least ten times. The rearrangement links TRBV6-2 or TRBV6-3 to TRBJ2-6, with D unresolved. CDR3 length equals 15 residues. Trimming shortened V by 0 bases and J by 1 base, and 4 bases separated the two germline ends. Germline V lookup: CDR1 MNHEY, CDR2 SVGEGT. The CDR3 loop is CASSYSSSGANVLTF. The CDR3 nucleotides read TGTGCCAGCAGTTACTCGAGTTCTGGGGCCAACGTCCTGACTTTC.

The chain links TRBV6-5 to TRBJ1-2; no firm D call. V lost 4 bases and J lost 0, with 12 bases in between. From germline, CDR1 is MNHEY and CDR2 SVGAGI. CDR3 size: 15 residues. Here the CDR3 reads CASSSEFLTNYGYTF. DNA of the CDR3: TGTGCCAGCAGTTCGGAGTTCCTAACTAACTATGGCTACACCTTC.

The gene calls are TRBV3-1 and TRBJ2-1, with 12 bases fitting TRBD2. CDR3 size: 15 residues. CDR1 LGHDT and CDR2 YNNKEL come from the germline V gene (reference sequence). The V and J ends lost 2 bases and 10 bases, in that order; junction bases with no gene match: 6. The CDR3: CASSQPSGGAREQFF. The CDR3 DNA reads as TGTGCCAGCAGCCAACCTAGCGGGGGGGCCAGGGAGCAGTTCTTC.

This clonotype appeared many times. V and J are TRBV6-4 and TRBJ1-1; TRBD1 matches 8 bases. CDR3 length: 14 residues. The V and J ends lost 4 bases and 4 bases, in that order; junction bases with no gene match: 5. The V gene's germline CDR1 is MRHNA and CDR2 SNTAGT. CDR3 residues: CASSALGQGTEAFF. The CDR3, as DNA: TGTGCCAGCAGTGCCTTAGGACAGGGCACTGAAGCTTTCTTT.

This chain uses TRBV15 with TRBJ1-5; 7 positions match TRBD1. V lost 5 bases and J lost 5; bases outside the gene matches: 9. Germline V lookup: CDR1 LNHNV, CDR2 YYDKDF (reference sequence). The CDR3 has 15 residues. CDR3 in amino acids: CATSDGQVLHQPQHF. DNA of the CDR3: TGTGCCACCAGCGACGGACAGGTTCTTCATCAGCCCCAGCATTTT.

This clonotype has just a few counts. This chain joins TRBV6-4 and TRBJ2-1; 13 nucleotides align to TRBD2. In germline, CDR1 is MRHNA, CDR2 SNTAGT. V lost 2 bases and J lost 7; bases outside the gene matches: 8. This CDR3 is built from 17 residues. The CDR3 DNA reads TGTGCCAGCAGTGACCGGACTAGCGGGGGACAAAGGAATGAGCAGTTCTTC. Amino acid sequence: CASSDRTSGGQRNEQFF.